The 2 T cell receptor beta chains below were found in one sample sequenced in a study of T cells in Graves' hyperthyroidism and ophthalmopathy. The investigators amplified TCR beta CDR3 regions from RNA transcripts. TCR CDR3 underwent first-round RT-PCR with the HTBI primer set. TCRdb itself ran the multiplex PCR reads through MiXCR, one entry per CDR3 protein. The sample yields about 300,000 distinct CDR3 sequences, 15% to 20% seen once. Sequencing was performed on blood. These receptors all stem from a man aged 45-65 years with Graves' ophthalmopathy.

The table lists this clonotype with a few counts. The CDR3, as DNA: TGTGCCTGGGCCCAGGCTTTTGAAGGCTACACCTTC. It codes for CAWAQAFEGYTF. The chain uses TRBV30 and TRBJ1-2; no definite D call. This CDR3 is built from 12 residues. The V and J ends lost 5 bases and 8 bases respectively, with 15 bases between them. CDR1 and CDR2 from the germline V gene are GTSNPN and SVGIG (reference sequence).

At least ten counts were recorded for this clonotype. The CDR3 loop is CASRLAGGGIDEQFF. CDR3 nucleotide sequence: TGTGCCAGCAGACTAGCGGGAGGGGGTATAGATGAGCAGTTCTTC. The V and J genes are TRBV3-1 and TRBJ2-1, with 13 bases lining up with TRBD2. CDR3 length: 15 amino acids. Germline V gene data show CDR1 as LGHDT and CDR2 as YNNKEL (reference sequence). V shed 6 bases, J shed 8 bases, and the junction held 7 bases outside the gene matches.